Listed here are 16 T cell receptor beta chains from one sample, sequenced in a study of CD8 T cells in Susac syndrome (dated by TCRdb to the late 2010s). Library prep was done by the immunoSEQ multiplex PCR assay. RNA was extracted with the RNeasy kit and roughly 0.45 to 1 ug was reverse transcribed using random hexamers. In-frame beta chains were kept once TCRdb had trimmed the public reads at Q25 with fastp and called clones with MiXCR. Rows merge per CDR3 protein into single entries with the most common DNA and genes. The sample contains more than 110,000 distinct CDR3 sequences, approximately 95% of them found a single time. The ten most abundant clones make up approximately 0.3% of the sample. The sequenced sample consisted of CD8+ T cells from PBMCs. These receptors were collected from a human donor in good health.

The V call is TRBV13, the J call TRBJ2-4; 7 nucleotides agree with TRBD2. Germline V gene sequence: CDR1 PRHDT, CDR2 FYEKMQ (reference sequence). The CDR3 is 15 residues long. With 5 bases clipped from V and 6 bases from J, the junction kept 10 bases outside the gene matches. DNA of the CDR3: TGTGCCAGCAGCCACGGGGCGGGAGAGGGAAACATTCAGTACTTC. Translated: CASSHGAGEGNIQYF.

The J gene is TRBJ1-2, the V gene TRBV20-1, with 8 bases lining up with TRBD1. The trim removed 5 bases at V and 4 bases at J, leaving 6 bases unmatched. This CDR3 spans 13 amino acids. CDR1 is DFQATT and CDR2 is SNEGSKA in the germline V gene (reference sequence). The CDR3 reads CSAWTGSFYGYTF. The CDR3 nucleotides are TGCAGTGCTTGGACAGGGAGTTTCTATGGCTACACCTTC.

This sequence joins TRBV12-3 or TRBV12-4 and TRBJ2-3; D call uncertain. CDR3 size: 13 residues. V lost 3 bases and J 5 bases, leaving 9 bases between the germline ends. Written as DNA, the CDR3 is TGTGCCAGCAGTTTTACGAGAGTAGATACGCAGTATTTT. It translates to CASSFTRVDTQYF.

The J gene is TRBJ2-7, the V gene TRBV20-1, with 13 positions matching TRBD2. Germline loops: CDR1 DFQATT, CDR2 SNEGSKA (reference sequence). The CDR3 has 15 residues. J lost 4 bases, V lost 0 bases, and 3 bases had no gene match. CDR3 DNA: TGCAGTGCTAGAGAGGGGACTAGCGGGATGTACGAGCAGTACTTC. The encoded protein is CSAREGTSGMYEQYF.

The DNA for the CDR3 is TGTGCCAGCAGCCAAGGACAGGGGGATGAAAAACTGTTTTTT. Protein sequence: CASSQGQGDEKLFF. V usage is TRBV4-2 and J usage is TRBJ1-4, with 9 bases that match TRBD1. The CDR3 sequence is 14 residues long. Trimming cost V 1 base and J 6 bases; bases outside gene matches: 0. The germline CDR1 and CDR2 sequences are LGHNA and YNFKEQ.

CDR3 sequence (DNA): TGCAGTGTCCTCACCAGGGAAAAGAACACTGAAGCTTTCTTT. This codes for CSVLTREKNTEAFF. The rearrangement joins TRBV20-1 to TRBJ1-1; D might be TRBD1 (5 bases). V lost 7 bases and J lost 1, with 16 bases in between. The CDR3 spans 14 residues. Germline CDR1 and CDR2: DFQATT and SNEGSKA (reference sequence).

DNA for the CDR3: TGTGCCAGCAGCCCACATCCAGGACAGTCCTACGAGCAGTACTTC. This translates into CASSPHPGQSYEQYF. The V and J genes are TRBV9 and TRBJ2-7; perhaps TRBD1 as D (6 bases). Trimming took off 4 bases at V and 1 base at J, with 15 bases between the two ends. The CDR3 is 15 amino acids. The germline CDR1 and CDR2 sequences are SGDLS and YYNGEE.

This chain links TRBV7-9 with TRBJ2-5, with D possibly TRBD1 on 5 matching bases. The V gene's germline CDR1 is SEHNR and CDR2 FQNEAQ (reference sequence). This CDR3 has 14 amino acids. Trimming removed 3 bases from V and 3 bases from J, with 11 bases in between. The CDR3 sequence is CASSFEAGKETQYF. The DNA of the CDR3 is TGTGCCAGCAGCTTCGAGGCAGGGAAAGAGACCCAGTACTTC.

This sequence joins TRBV6-4 and TRBJ2-2; D unresolved. The CDR3 length is 13 residues. Deletions cut 0 bases from V and 6 bases from J, with 5 bases between. Germline V gene lookup returns CDR1 MRHNA and CDR2 SNTAGT. DNA for the CDR3: TGTGCCAGCAGTGACTCGGAATCCGGGGAGCTGTTTTTT. Translation: CASSDSESGELFF.

This chain joins TRBV5-1 and TRBJ2-7; perhaps TRBD2 as D (6 bases). The CDR3 runs to 12 residues. Germline V gives CDR1 SGHRS, CDR2 YFSETQ. V shed 6 bases and J shed 3 bases, with 10 bases lying between them. The CDR3 sequence: CASMSGSYEQYF. Here the CDR3 DNA reads TGCGCCAGCATGTCCGGGAGCTACGAGCAGTACTTC.

The chain employs TRBV7-9 and TRBJ1-1, with D unresolved. The germline CDR1 and CDR2 sequences are SEHNR and FQNEAQ (reference sequence). Trimming cost V 1 base and J 4 bases, with 19 bases left between them. The CDR3 covers 17 residues. The CDR3: CASSLEGLGARGTEAFF. In DNA, the CDR3 is TGTGCCAGCAGCTTAGAAGGGCTCGGAGCAAGAGGCACTGAAGCTTTCTTT.

The chain links TRBV20-1 to TRBJ2-1; D ambiguous. With 5 bases removed from V and 8 bases from J, the gap between germline ends came to 19 bases. The CDR3 has 14 amino acids. CDR1 DFQATT and CDR2 SNEGSKA come from the germline V gene (reference sequence). CDR3 in DNA: TGCAGTGCTTTACGACGAAACAAAGGCGATGAGCAGTTCTTC. Translation gives CSALRRNKGDEQFF.

This clonotype is a singleton in its sample. The chain carries TRBV29-1 and TRBJ2-2, with 12 bases aligning to TRBD2. The germline CDR1 and CDR2 sequences are SQVTM and ANQGSEA. This CDR3 has 15 amino acids. With V trimmed by 6 bases and J by 4 bases, 6 bases remained unmatched. The CDR3, as DNA: TGCAGCGTGGCAGGACTAGCGGGAACCACCGGGGAGCTGTTTTTT. It yields the protein CSVAGLAGTTGELFF.

This chain connects TRBV29-1 to TRBJ2-3, with D hard to call. The germline V gene encodes CDR1 SQVTM and CDR2 ANQGSEA. CDR3 length: 10 amino acids. V lost 5 bases and J 6 bases, leaving 6 bases between the germline ends. DNA for the CDR3: TGCAGCGTTTTCGGGGATACGCAGTATTTT. Protein product: CSVFGDTQYF.

The chain links TRBV5-4 to TRBJ2-2; D unresolved. The CDR3 length is 14 residues. Germline values: CDR1 SGHNT, CDR2 YYREEE (reference sequence). V lost 0 bases and J 3 bases, leaving 6 bases between the germline ends. Here the CDR3 reads CASSLGLYTGELFF. CDR3 sequence (DNA): TGTGCCAGCAGCTTGGGACTTTACACCGGGGAGCTGTTTTTT.

This chain connects TRBV5-6 to TRBJ1-1; D call uncertain. V lost 4 bases and J 0 bases, leaving 10 bases between the germline ends. This CDR3 spans 14 amino acids. Looked up from germline, CDR1 is SGHDT and CDR2 is YYEEEE. The chain's CDR3 is CASSGTNMNTEAFF. The CDR3 coding sequence is TGTGCCAGCAGCGGCACAAACATGAACACTGAAGCTTTCTTT. The entire variable domain, with the rest obtained from reference TRBV5-6 and TRBJ1-1, is as follows: DAGVTQSPTHLIKTRGQQVTLRCSPKSGHDTVSWYQQALGQGPQFIFQYYEEEERQRGNFPDRFSGHQFPNYSSELNVNALLLGDSALYLCASSGTNMNTEAFFGQGTRLTVV.